The source of this T cell receptor beta chain is a study of molecular identifiers for immune sequencing clone quantification. TCRdb reanalysed the PCR reads using MiXCR and keeps one entry per CDR3 protein. The repertoire holds just under 650,000 distinct CDR3 sequences, with 15% to 20% as singletons. Per the germline V gene, CDR1 is MNHEY and CDR2 is SVGEGT. This CDR3 is built from 14 residues. V was pared by 0 bases and J by 4 bases, with 9 bases between. The V gene is TRBV6-2 or TRBV6-3, the J gene TRBJ2-5; D remains unclear. What was sequenced was naive CD8+ T cells from blood, with Jurkat cell RNA spiked in. Sample subset: FACS-sorted CD8+CD4-CCR7+CD45RA+ naive T cells. The TCR sequence derives from a human donor in good health. Some libraries in this study had Jurkat cell RNA spiked in. CDR3 in amino acids: CASSYSGRAETQYF. The CDR3 coding sequence is TGTGCCAGCAGTTACTCGGGTAGAGCAGAGACCCAGTACTTC.